This TCR beta chain was identified in a study of human T cells and chemical hapten exposure. This clonotype showed up many times. The CDR3 runs 13 residues. With 8 bases clipped from V and 6 bases from J, the junction kept 9 bases outside the gene matches. Germline V gene data show CDR1 as SGHVS and CDR2 as FQNEAQ. The authors' total RNA extraction used unfractionated whole blood. MiXCR, applied by TCRdb to the 5' RACE reads, yields one record per CDR3 protein. This sample has 120,000 to 150,000 distinct CDR3 sequences, with around 4% found just once. The sequence derives from a female donor in good health. This chain links TRBV7-8 with TRBJ2-5; 7 nucleotides agree with TRBD1. The CDR3: CASGKGGRKTQYF. The CDR3 coding sequence is TGTGCCAGCGGCAAAGGGGGCAGGAAGACCCAGTACTTC.